One and the same sample provided the 13 T cell receptor beta chains below, sequenced in a study of cytomegalovirus exposure and HLA in healthy donors. The PCR used 60 Vbeta and 13 Jbeta primers. The assay was immunoSEQ multiplex PCR, and TCRdb's table has in-frame clones only and misses some. The sample has about 150,000 clones, 76% seen once. Input material: PBMCs. Receptor source: a woman in her thirties or forties in good health and CMV-seronegative.

The J gene is TRBJ2-7, the V gene TRBV6-5; D might be TRBD1 (6 bases). The CDR3 has 15 residues. Trimming stripped 6 bases from V and 2 bases from J, with 17 bases between. The germline V gene encodes CDR1 MNHEY and CDR2 SVGAGI. In nucleotides, the CDR3 is TGTGCCAGCAGCGAACAGGGCCCGATGGCCTACGAGCAGTACTTC. Protein product: CASSEQGPMAYEQYF.

V gene TRBV5-4 combines with J gene TRBJ2-3; the match to TRBD2 covers 7 bases. This CDR3 has 14 residues. The V gene's germline CDR1 is SGHNT and CDR2 YYREEE (reference sequence). J gave up 4 bases and V 4 bases, and 6 bases lay outside the gene matches. CDR3 in DNA: TGTGCCAGCAGCCAAGGACTAGAAGCAGATACGCAGTATTTT. Translating it yields CASSQGLEADTQYF.

In its sample, this clone was seen a few times. V and J are TRBV7-9 and TRBJ2-2, with D perhaps matching TRBD2 (6 bases). The germline V gene has CDR1 SEHNR and CDR2 FQNEAQ (reference sequence). Trimming stripped 1 base from V and 1 base from J, with 7 bases between. The CDR3 is 15 amino acids. CDR3 DNA: TGTGCCAGCAGCTTAGGACTAGAGAACACCGGGGAGCTGTTTTTT. It is translated as CASSLGLENTGELFF.

This chain joins TRBV6-5 and TRBJ1-6; a possible D gene is TRBD1 (6 bases). With 0 bases removed from V and 7 bases from J, the gap between germline ends came to 10 bases. The CDR3 length is 15 residues. CDR1 MNHEY and CDR2 SVGAGI come from the germline V gene. As DNA, the CDR3 is TGTGCCAGCAGTTACTCGGACAGCGACAATTCACCCCTCCACTTT. Encoded protein: CASSYSDSDNSPLHF.

J is TRBJ1-4 and V is TRBV2, with 12 bases lining up with TRBD1. This CDR3 is 16 amino acids long. The trim removed 5 bases at V and 5 bases at J, leaving 6 bases unmatched. Looked up from germline, CDR1 is SNHLY and CDR2 is FYNNEI. The DNA for the CDR3 is TGTGCCAGCAGTTGGGACAGGGGGCTGGAAAATGAAAAACTGTTTTTT. Residues: CASSWDRGLENEKLFF.

The chain is built from TRBV2 and TRBJ2-7; weak D call: TRBD2 (5 bases). The ends were cut back, 6 bases at V and 4 bases at J, with 7 bases in the middle. The CDR3 totals 11 residues. Germline values: CDR1 SNHLY, CDR2 FYNNEI. The CDR3 sequence is CASREDYEQYF. CDR3 nucleotides: TGTGCCAGCAGGGAGGATTACGAGCAGTACTTC.

This clone came up once. V usage is TRBV29-1 and J usage is TRBJ1-2; D possibly corresponds to TRBD1 (6 bases). Germline loops: CDR1 SQVTM, CDR2 ANQGSEA. This CDR3 has 12 amino acids. V shed 3 bases and J shed 4 bases, with 9 bases lying between them. The DNA for the CDR3 is TGCAGCGTTGAGGGGGCGACCTATGGCTACACCTTC. It yields the protein CSVEGATYGYTF.

This clone was counted between two and nine times. For the CDR3, the DNA is TGTGCCAGCTCACCACGGGACAGCAACTATGGCTACACCTTC. Encoded protein: CASSPRDSNYGYTF. The gene calls are TRBV18 and TRBJ1-2, with TRBD1 matching over 7 bases. V trimming: 1 base; J trimming: 2 bases; junction bases outside the gene matches: 1. Per the germline V gene, CDR1 is KGHSH and CDR2 is LQKENI. CDR3 length: 14 residues.

The rearrangement joins TRBV6-5 to TRBJ2-7; 13 nucleotides match TRBD2. With V trimmed by 0 bases and J by 3 bases, 2 bases remained unmatched. CDR1 is MNHEY and CDR2 is SVGAGI in the germline V gene. The CDR3 spans 16 residues. The CDR3 DNA sequence: TGTGCCAGCAGTTACTCGACTAGCGGGGGGATCTACGAGCAGTACTTC. Encoded protein: CASSYSTSGGIYEQYF.

This clone is a singleton in its sample. The rearrangement links TRBV27 to TRBJ2-1; 9 bases are shared with TRBD2. V shed 5 bases and J 5 bases; nucleotides not matched to a gene: 16. There are 18 residues in the CDR3. Germline CDR1 MNHEY, CDR2 SMNVEV (reference sequence). The CDR3 sequence is CASSAYPPSGGWDNEQFF. CDR3 DNA sequence: TGTGCCAGCAGTGCCTACCCCCCCAGCGGGGGGTGGGACAATGAGCAGTTCTTC.

The chain links TRBV19 to TRBJ1-2; 9 positions agree with TRBD1. The J segment lost 4 bases and the V segment lost 5 bases, leaving 14 bases of the junction unmatched. The CDR3 is 17 amino acids. Germline loops: CDR1 LNHDA, CDR2 SQIVND (reference sequence). This chain's CDR3 is CASSPDRGFPVSYGYTF. The CDR3 DNA reads TGTGCCAGTAGTCCGGACAGGGGATTCCCAGTGTCCTATGGCTACACCTTC.

Worth noting for this clone: The junction shows a germline mismatch at one end, possibly a read error. The chain has TRBV7-9 and TRBJ1-5, with D possibly matching TRBD1 (5 bases). The CDR3 consists of 14 residues. CDR1 is SEHNR, CDR2 FQNEAQ, per germline (reference sequence). CDR3 loop: CSSSRPGGDQPQHF. Written as DNA, the CDR3 is TGTTCCAGCAGCCGTCCGGGGGGGGATCAGCCCCAGCATTTT.

V and J are TRBV5-1 and TRBJ1-1, with D tentatively TRBD1 (5 bases). The CDR3 runs 13 residues. The V end lost 4 bases, the J end lost 1 base, and 8 bases lay between the germline ends. The germline V gene encodes CDR1 SGHRS and CDR2 YFSETQ. In nucleotides, the CDR3 is TGCGCCAGCAGCCAAGGACAGAACACTGAAGCTTTCTTT. Encoded protein: CASSQGQNTEAFF.